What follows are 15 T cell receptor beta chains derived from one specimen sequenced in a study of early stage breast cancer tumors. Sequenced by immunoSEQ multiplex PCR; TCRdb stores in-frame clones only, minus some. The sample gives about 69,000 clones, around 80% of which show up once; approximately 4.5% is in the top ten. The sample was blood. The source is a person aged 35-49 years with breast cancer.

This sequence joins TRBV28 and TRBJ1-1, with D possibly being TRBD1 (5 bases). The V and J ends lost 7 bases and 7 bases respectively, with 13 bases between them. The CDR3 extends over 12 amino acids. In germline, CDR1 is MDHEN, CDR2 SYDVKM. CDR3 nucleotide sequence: TGTGCCAGCAAAGAGACAGTGAGTGAAGCTTTCTTT. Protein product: CASKETVSEAFF.

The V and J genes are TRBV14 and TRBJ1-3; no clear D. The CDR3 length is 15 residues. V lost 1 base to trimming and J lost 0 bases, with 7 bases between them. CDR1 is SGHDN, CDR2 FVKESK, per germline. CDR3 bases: TGTGCCAGCAGCCAAGGTGGAGCCTCTGGAAACACCATATATTTT. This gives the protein CASSQGGASGNTIYF.

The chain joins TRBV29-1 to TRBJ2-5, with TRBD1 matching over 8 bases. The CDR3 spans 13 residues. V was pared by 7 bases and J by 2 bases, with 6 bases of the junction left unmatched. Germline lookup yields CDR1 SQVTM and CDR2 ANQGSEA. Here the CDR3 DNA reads TGCAGCGCTTCGACAGGGGATCAAGAGACCCAGTACTTC. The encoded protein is CSASTGDQETQYF.

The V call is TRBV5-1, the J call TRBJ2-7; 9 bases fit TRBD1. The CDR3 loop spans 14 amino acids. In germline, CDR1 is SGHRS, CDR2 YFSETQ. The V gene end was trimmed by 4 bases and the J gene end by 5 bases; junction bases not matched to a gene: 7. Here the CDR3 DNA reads TGCGCCAGCAGCCCCGGGACAGGGCTTAACGAGCAGTACTTC. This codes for CASSPGTGLNEQYF.

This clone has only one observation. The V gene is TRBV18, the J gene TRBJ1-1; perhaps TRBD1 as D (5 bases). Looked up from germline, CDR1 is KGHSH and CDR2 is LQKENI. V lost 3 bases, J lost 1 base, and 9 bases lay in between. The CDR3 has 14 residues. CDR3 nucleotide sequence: TGTGCCAGCTCACCCGTGACAGCGAACACTGAAGCTTTCTTT. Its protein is CASSPVTANTEAFF.

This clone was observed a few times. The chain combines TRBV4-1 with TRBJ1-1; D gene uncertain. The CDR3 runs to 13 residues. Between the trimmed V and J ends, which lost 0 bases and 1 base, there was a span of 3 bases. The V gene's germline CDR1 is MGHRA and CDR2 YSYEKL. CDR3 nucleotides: TGCGCCAGCAGCCAAGAGGAGAACACTGAAGCTTTCTTT. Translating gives CASSQEENTEAFF.

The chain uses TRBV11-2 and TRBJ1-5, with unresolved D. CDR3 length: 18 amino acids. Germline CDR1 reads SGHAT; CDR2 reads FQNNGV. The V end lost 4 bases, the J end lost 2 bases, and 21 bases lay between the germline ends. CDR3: CASSSHVQSTLGNQPQHF. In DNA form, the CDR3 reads TGTGCCAGCAGCTCCCACGTCCAAAGCACACTTGGCAATCAGCCCCAGCATTTT.

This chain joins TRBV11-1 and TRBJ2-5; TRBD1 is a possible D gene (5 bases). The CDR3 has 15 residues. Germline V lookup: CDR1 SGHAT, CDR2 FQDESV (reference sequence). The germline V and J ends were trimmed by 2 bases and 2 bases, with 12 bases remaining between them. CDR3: CASSLTGFQQETQYF. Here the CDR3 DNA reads TGTGCCAGCAGCTTAACAGGTTTTCAGCAAGAGACCCAGTACTTC.

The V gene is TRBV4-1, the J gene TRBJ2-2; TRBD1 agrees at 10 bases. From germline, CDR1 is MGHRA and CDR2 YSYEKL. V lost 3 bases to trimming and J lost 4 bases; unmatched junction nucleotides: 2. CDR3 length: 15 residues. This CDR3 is CASSQTGGSTGELFF. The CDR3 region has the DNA TGCGCCAGCAGCCAGACAGGGGGCTCCACCGGGGAGCTGTTTTTT.

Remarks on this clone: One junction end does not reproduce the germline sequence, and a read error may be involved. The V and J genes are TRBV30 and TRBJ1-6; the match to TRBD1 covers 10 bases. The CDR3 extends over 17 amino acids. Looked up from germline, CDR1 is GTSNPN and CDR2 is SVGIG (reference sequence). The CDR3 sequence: CAGSDRGRHSYNSPLHF. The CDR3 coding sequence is TGTGCCGGGAGTGACAGGGGGCGGCACTCCTATAATTCACCCCTCCACTTT.

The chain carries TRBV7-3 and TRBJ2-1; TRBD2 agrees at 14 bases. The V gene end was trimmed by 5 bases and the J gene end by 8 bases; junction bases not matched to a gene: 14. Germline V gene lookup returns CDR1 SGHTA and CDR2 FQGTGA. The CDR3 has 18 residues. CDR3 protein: CASSPGTSGSHSFDEQFF. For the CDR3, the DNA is TGTGCCAGCAGCCCTGGGACTAGCGGGAGCCACTCGTTCGATGAGCAGTTCTTC.

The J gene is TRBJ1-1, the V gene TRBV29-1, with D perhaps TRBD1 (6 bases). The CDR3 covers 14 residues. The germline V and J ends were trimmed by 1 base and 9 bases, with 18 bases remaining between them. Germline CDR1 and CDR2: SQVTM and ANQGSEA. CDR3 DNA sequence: TGCAGCGTTGAAGGGTGGGACACAGTCACCCAAGCTTTCTTT. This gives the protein CSVEGWDTVTQAFF.

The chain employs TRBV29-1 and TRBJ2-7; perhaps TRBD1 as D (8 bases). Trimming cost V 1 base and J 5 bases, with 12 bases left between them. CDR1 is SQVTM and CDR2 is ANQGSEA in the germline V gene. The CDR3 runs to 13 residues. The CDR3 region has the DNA TGCAGCGTTGAAGGGACAGGGACTAACGAGCAGTACTTC. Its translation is CSVEGTGTNEQYF.

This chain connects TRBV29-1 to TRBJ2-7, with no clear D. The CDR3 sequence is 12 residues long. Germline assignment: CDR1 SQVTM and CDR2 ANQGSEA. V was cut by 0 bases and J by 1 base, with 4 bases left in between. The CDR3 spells CSVEEPSYEQYF. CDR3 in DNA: TGCAGCGTTGAAGAGCCATCCTACGAGCAGTACTTC.

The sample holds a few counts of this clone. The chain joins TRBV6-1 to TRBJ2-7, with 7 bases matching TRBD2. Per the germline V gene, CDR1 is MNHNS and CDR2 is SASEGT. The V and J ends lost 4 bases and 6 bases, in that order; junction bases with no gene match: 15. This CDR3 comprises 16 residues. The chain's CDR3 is CASSAGVGSGTLEQYF. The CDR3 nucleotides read TGTGCCAGCAGTGCCGGGGTGGGGAGCGGGACTCTCGAGCAGTACTTC.